The T cell receptor beta chain described here comes from a study of T cells in Graves' hyperthyroidism and ophthalmopathy (dated 2019 in TCRdb). About the study as a whole: Peripheral blood was sampled at the time of initial diagnosis, prior to any treatment. To identify TCR V-J signatures that set the groups apart, the researchers used a discovery cohort of 90 to 100 patients, made up of 40 to 45 with Graves' ophthalmopathy and some 56 with stable Graves' hyperthyroidism. Prospective prediction of ophthalmopathy was tested in an independent validation cohort consisting of about 20 hyperthyroidism patients and around 16 patients who later progressed to ophthalmopathy. The 100 or so discovery patients were divided at random into training and test sets in a 7:3 ratio. The study also compared thyroid tissue and blood T-cell repertoires from several Graves' hyperthyroidism patients. After blood sampling, hyperthyroidism patients were treated with methimazole at a starting dose of 30 mg daily, and ophthalmopathy patients were treated with high-dose intravenous methylprednisolone. The paper reports TCR Vbeta CDR3 sequencing of some 140 peripheral blood samples: over 40 ophthalmopathy, roughly 80 hyperthyroidism and 17 progressor patients.

The TCR beta CDR3 regions were amplified from the RNA transcripts. The TCR CDR3 was subjected to a first round of RT-PCR using the HTBI primer set and the Qiagen OneStep RT-PCR kit. Libraries were constructed in a second round of multiplex PCR, after which size selection and purification were performed. The libraries were sequenced on an Illumina HiSeq2000 using paired-end 100 bp reads. Turning to the authors' computational methods: SOAPnuke was used to process the raw data, throwing out any read that contained adapters or uncalled bases, had a mean Phred below 15, or lacked an exact constant-primer or identifier match. COPE v1.2.5 was used to merge high-quality paired reads, and clonotypes were defined as unique nucleotide sequences. MiTCR v1.1 was used to align the clonotypes against IMGT TRBV, TRBD and TRBJ reference segments. The analysis was restricted to V-J combinations with a frequency above 0.0001, which together covered 99.2% of the repertoires. The TCS score was defined as the ratio of F50 (clonal expansion) to E x V (chaos), calculated using BLOSUM62-based TCRdist between CDR3 peptides within each V-J. Welch's t-statistics and random forest reduced 514 V-J features to fewer than 15, which were used in a naive Bayes classifier (R e1071). In TCRdb, the public reads were trimmed at Q25 with fastp and aligned with MiXCR, with productive beta chains retained. CDR3 protein duplicates are merged, each entry listing the most common genes and DNA. These V and J calls derive from TCRdb rather than the authors' analysis. This sample holds roughly 420,000 distinct CDR3 sequences; approximately 15% were observed only once. The ten largest make up 5.3% of the sample.

CDR1 is given as LGHDT and CDR2 as YNNKEL, both from the germline V gene (reference sequence). The V and J ends are trimmed by 1 base and 1 base, leaving 7 bases between them. The CDR3 holds 14 amino acids from the cysteine to the phenylalanine. The only DNA kept is the CDR3, 42 bases in frame from the first base. The study at large found these results: Most expanded thyroid clonotypes (frequency above 0.001) were also found in blood, which suggests that blood repertoires may mirror thyroid immune responses. A model built on a 13 V-J signature distinguished ophthalmopathy from stable hyperthyroidism, reaching around 88% sensitivity and about 81% specificity in cross-validation and 80%/75% in testing. In validation, progression to ophthalmopathy was predicted by the model with nearly 71% sensitivity and 72% to 85% specificity, a median of 6.5 months before onset. Sample size was not statistically predetermined, and investigators were not blinded to group allocation.

This clonotype was seen ten or more times. The antigen it binds to is not known. Per-base qualities were not stored, and no clone one base away is much larger. Stable Graves' hyperthyroidism was defined as the absence of progression to ophthalmopathy over 18 months of follow-up. The hyperthyroidism patients were between 18 and 65 years old and newly diagnosed, with a disease duration of less than 2 months. Patients with uncontrolled infections, other autoimmune diseases, pregnancy or lactation were excluded. Diagnoses were based on clinical symptoms, serum thyroxine and TRAb, thyroid ultrasound and orbital computed tomography. Ficoll-Paque density gradient centrifugation was used to isolate PBMCs from 8 to 10 ml of fresh peripheral blood. Total RNA was extracted using Trizol reagent, and RNA quality was assessed on an Agilent 2100 Bioanalyzer.

Material for sequencing was blood. Rearrangement joined TRBV3-1 to TRBJ1-2; no D gene is confidently identified. This clonotype originated in a woman under 30 with Graves' hyperthyroidism. CDR3 sequence: CASSQGRFNYGYTF. The nucleotide sequence is given as TGTGCCAGCAGCCAAGGAAGATTTAACTATGGCTACACCTTC.